Listed here are 31 T cell receptor beta chains from one sample, sequenced in a study of siplizumab effects on memory and regulatory T cells. The assay was immunoSEQ multiplex PCR, and TCRdb's table has in-frame clones only and misses some. This sample has tens of thousands of clones; around 90% occur once, and the top ten carry less than 0.25%. Sequenced input: naive CD4+ T cells sorted from blood. The origin of the receptors is a human donor in good health.

The chain is built from TRBV19 and TRBJ2-2; D remains ambiguous. The CDR3 length is 14 residues. V shed 7 bases and J shed 3 bases, with 12 bases lying between them. CDR1 and CDR2 (germline): LNHDA, SQIVND (reference sequence). The CDR3: CASMGLLDTGELFF. The DNA of the CDR3 is TGTGCCAGTATGGGCTTGTTGGACACCGGGGAGCTGTTTTTT. Full variable domain (outside the CDR3, taken from reference TRBV19 and TRBJ2-2): DGGITQSPKYLFRKEGQNVTLSCEQNLNHDAMYWYRQDPGQGLRLIYYSQIVNDFQKGDIAEGYSVSREKKESFPLTVTSAQKNPTAFYLCASMGLLDTGELFFGEGSRLTVL.

The chain couples TRBV5-1 to TRBJ1-2; no clear D gene. The V and J ends lost 0 bases and 7 bases respectively, with 10 bases between them. Germline CDR1 and CDR2: SGHRS and YFSETQ. The CDR3 loop spans 13 amino acids. The CDR3 DNA follows: TGCGCCAGCAGCTTGGCCGGCAGGTCTGGCTACACCTTC. This encodes CASSLAGRSGYTF.

The chain is built from TRBV28 and TRBJ2-7; D is unclear. The CDR3 consists of 13 residues. Germline loops: CDR1 MDHEN, CDR2 SYDVKM. Trimming shortened V by 6 bases and J by 4 bases, and 13 bases separated the two germline ends. CDR3 DNA: TGTGCCAGCAGCCAAAGGAACGGGTACGAGCAGTACTTC. This sequence encodes CASSQRNGYEQYF.

The rearrangement links TRBV4-1 to TRBJ2-1, with 7 bases fitting TRBD1. Trimming cost V 4 bases and J 5 bases; bases outside gene matches: 8. The germline gives CDR1 MGHRA, CDR2 YSYEKL. The CDR3 runs to 15 residues. The CDR3 spells CASSRMGQLHNEQFF. The CDR3 region has the DNA TGCGCCAGCAGCCGAATGGGACAGCTCCACAATGAGCAGTTCTTC.

The chain uses TRBV19 and TRBJ1-1; tentatively, D is TRBD1 (6 bases). V dropped 5 bases and J dropped 3 bases, with 10 bases sitting between them. The CDR3 runs to 13 residues. Germline V lookup: CDR1 LNHDA, CDR2 SQIVND (reference sequence). CDR3 residues: CASSREGDTEAFF. The CDR3 region has the DNA TGTGCCAGTAGTCGCGAGGGGGACACTGAAGCTTTCTTT.

This clone was observed a single time. The rearrangement links TRBV6-1 to TRBJ2-7; possible D gene TRBD2, 5 bases. The CDR3 consists of 12 residues. Germline assignment: CDR1 MNHNS and CDR2 SASEGT. Trimming left V 6 bases short and J 2 bases short, with 8 bases between. In DNA, the CDR3 is TGTGCCAGCAGGGGAGCAGCCTACGAGCAGTACTTC. Translating gives CASRGAAYEQYF.

This clone was counted a few times. V and J are TRBV7-3 and TRBJ1-2; 8 nucleotides line up with TRBD1. The CDR3 contains 13 residues. With V trimmed by 6 bases and J by 7 bases, 7 bases remained unmatched. Germline values: CDR1 SGHTA, CDR2 FQGTGA. The CDR3, as DNA: TGTGCCAGCAGGTTGGGACAGGACGGTGGCTACACCTTC. It encodes CASRLGQDGGYTF.

This chain connects TRBV9 to TRBJ2-6; 7 bases fit TRBD1. Germline V gene data show CDR1 as SGDLS and CDR2 as YYNGEE. Trimming removed 2 bases from V and 0 bases from J; junction bases left unmatched: 5. The CDR3 contains 17 residues. Written as DNA, the CDR3 is TGTGCCAGCAGCGTCGGACAGGCGGTCTCTGGGGCCAACGTCCTGACTTTC. Translation gives CASSVGQAVSGANVLTF. Full variable domain (rest looked up from reference TRBV9 and TRBJ2-6): DSGVTQTPKHLITATGQRVTLRCSPRSGDLSVYWYQQSLDQGLQFLIQYYNGEERAKGNILERFSAQQFPDLHSELNLSSLELGDSALYFCASSVGQAVSGANVLTFGAGSRLTVL.

V usage is TRBV5-6 and J usage is TRBJ1-3; D not resolved. V was shortened by 0 bases and J by 8 bases, with 12 bases between the two germline ends. This CDR3 is built from 14 residues. The germline CDR1 and CDR2 sequences are SGHDT and YYEEEE. CDR3: CASSLANFSDTIYF. The CDR3 coding sequence is TGTGCCAGCAGCTTGGCCAATTTCTCGGACACCATATATTTT.

This chain uses TRBV9 with TRBJ1-4; the D is unclear. Germline CDR1 reads SGDLS; CDR2 reads YYNGEE. Trimming shortened V by 0 bases and J by 6 bases, and 12 bases separated the two germline ends. CDR3 length equals 15 residues. CDR3 nucleotide sequence: TGTGCCAGCAGCGTAGCCCCGAGCGGTGATGAAAAACTGTTTTTT. Its translation: CASSVAPSGDEKLFF. The entire variable domain, with the rest obtained from reference TRBV9 and TRBJ1-4, is as follows: DSGVTQTPKHLITATGQRVTLRCSPRSGDLSVYWYQQSLDQGLQFLIQYYNGEERAKGNILERFSAQQFPDLHSELNLSSLELGDSALYFCASSVAPSGDEKLFFGSGTQLSVL.

J is TRBJ2-2 and V is TRBV9; TRBD2 matches at 10 bases. After removal of 4 bases from V and 0 bases from J, the junction contained 9 bases not matched to a gene. This CDR3 spans 18 amino acids. Germline lookup yields CDR1 SGDLS and CDR2 YYNGEE. DNA for the CDR3: TGTGCCAGCAGCATCAGAGCGGGAGGGACAACGAACACCGGGGAGCTGTTTTTT. Residues: CASSIRAGGTTNTGELFF.

This chain joins TRBV5-1 and TRBJ1-2; D is possibly TRBD1 (5 bases). This CDR3 region has 15 residues. The germline gives CDR1 SGHRS, CDR2 YFSETQ. V was shortened by 2 bases and J by 3 bases, with 14 bases between the two germline ends. CDR3 DNA sequence: TGCGCCAGCAGCTTACTGCCCGACAGCGACTATGGCTACACCTTC. It is translated as CASSLLPDSDYGYTF.

The table lists this clone with a count of one. V usage is TRBV5-1 and J usage is TRBJ2-2, with D perhaps TRBD1 (5 bases). Trimming pared 4 bases from V and 7 bases from J, leaving 17 bases between. Germline V gene sequence: CDR1 SGHRS, CDR2 YFSETQ. This CDR3 is 15 amino acids long. CDR3 amino acids: CASSPETAIHGELFF. Here the CDR3 DNA reads TGCGCCAGCAGCCCGGAGACAGCTATTCACGGGGAGCTGTTTTTT.

The chain links TRBV6-5 to TRBJ1-6; TRBD1 might be the D (5 bases). The CDR3 extends over 15 amino acids. Trimming removed 2 bases from V and 10 bases from J, with 15 bases in between. The V gene's germline CDR1 is MNHEY and CDR2 SVGAGI. The CDR3, as DNA: TGTGCCAGCAGTTACAGGGCAGGGTCGGGATCACCCCTCCACTTT. Protein sequence: CASSYRAGSGSPLHF.

The CDR3 sequence is CASSDNPSGLNTDTQYF. CDR3 DNA sequence: TGTGCCAGCAGTGATAATCCTAGCGGACTAAACACAGATACGCAGTATTTT. The chain employs TRBV6-1 and TRBJ2-3, with 7 bases identical to TRBD2. This CDR3 is built from 17 residues. With 3 bases clipped from V and 2 bases from J, the junction kept 11 bases outside the gene matches. Per germline, CDR1 MNHNS and CDR2 SASEGT.

The V call is TRBV19, the J call TRBJ2-2, with no clear D. Looked up from germline, CDR1 is LNHDA and CDR2 is SQIVND (reference sequence). The CDR3 spans 14 residues. Trimming took 7 bases from V and 7 from J, leaving 16 bases between them. The CDR3 protein is CASKITAVDGELFF. As DNA, the CDR3 is TGTGCCAGTAAAATCACCGCGGTCGACGGGGAGCTGTTTTTT.

This clone has a single count. The chain uses TRBV18 and TRBJ1-2, with D perhaps matching TRBD1 (5 bases). The CDR3 has 19 amino acids. V lost 2 bases, J lost 1 base, and 23 bases lay in between. Looked up from germline, CDR1 is KGHSH and CDR2 is LQKENI. The chain's CDR3 is CASSPVFRFGQGHNYGYTF. The CDR3 DNA is TGTGCCAGCTCACCAGTCTTTCGATTCGGGCAGGGCCATAACTATGGCTACACCTTC.

The CDR3 region is CASSLAKYGVTGGSYEQYF. DNA for the CDR3: TGTGCCAGCAGCTTAGCCAAATATGGGGTGACAGGGGGCTCCTACGAGCAGTACTTC. V and J are TRBV7-2 and TRBJ2-7; 9 nucleotides agree with TRBD1. CDR1 is SGHTA, CDR2 FQGNSA, per germline. This CDR3 is built from 19 residues. The V gene end was trimmed by 0 bases and the J gene end by 0 bases; junction bases not matched to a gene: 12. The variable domain in full, completed from reference TRBV7-2 and TRBJ2-7, reads GAGVSQSPSNKVTEKGKDVELRCDPISGHTALYWYRQSLGQGLEFLIYFQGNSAPDKSGLPSDRFSAERTGGSVSTLTIQRTQQEDSAVYLCASSLAKYGVTGGSYEQYFGPGTRLTVT.

The V call is TRBV5-1, the J call TRBJ1-1; D gene ambiguous. This CDR3 spans 14 amino acids. V was clipped by 6 bases and J by 1 base, with 13 bases between them. Germline CDR1 is SGHRS and CDR2 is YFSETQ. The CDR3 region has the DNA TGCGCCAGCACCCCCGGCCCAGCGAACACTGAAGCTTTCTTT. Amino acids: CASTPGPANTEAFF.

In its sample, this clone was seen once. V gene TRBV15 combines with J gene TRBJ1-4; TRBD1 aligns across 10 bases. Germline V gene sequence: CDR1 LNHNV, CDR2 YYDKDF (reference sequence). This CDR3 is built from 16 residues. V shed 1 base and J 5 bases; nucleotides not matched to a gene: 4. In nucleotides, the CDR3 is TGTGCCACCAGCAGAGGGCAGGACAGGGGGAATGAAAAACTGTTTTTT. It yields the protein CATSRGQDRGNEKLFF.

J is TRBJ2-2 and V is TRBV25-1, with TRBD2 matching over 9 bases. The CDR3 spans 18 residues. V was clipped by 2 bases and J by 4 bases; unmatched bases: 11. The germline gives CDR1 MGHDK, CDR2 SYGVNS. CDR3 sequence reads: CASSEIGAGGPFTGELFF. The CDR3 DNA follows: TGTGCCAGCAGTGAAATCGGTGCGGGAGGGCCCTTCACCGGGGAGCTGTTTTTT. Full variable domain (rest looked up from reference TRBV25-1 and TRBJ2-2): EADIYQTPRYLVIGTGKKITLECSQTMGHDKMYWYQQDPGMELHLIHYSYGVNSTEKGDLSSESTVSRIRTEHFPLTLESARPSHTSQYLCASSEIGAGGPFTGELFFGEGSRLTVL.

This chain uses TRBV7-2 with TRBJ2-5; tentative D call: TRBD2 (5 bases). Deletions cut 6 bases from V and 2 bases from J, with 16 bases between. Germline V gene data show CDR1 as SGHTA and CDR2 as FQGNSA. The CDR3 is 15 amino acids. The CDR3 reads CASSPSASRQETQYF. The CDR3 DNA reads as TGTGCCAGCAGTCCTTCGGCTAGCCGACAAGAGACCCAGTACTTC. The complete variable domain, with remaining parts taken from reference TRBV7-2 and TRBJ2-5, reads GAGVSQSPSNKVTEKGKDVELRCDPISGHTALYWYRQSLGQGLEFLIYFQGNSAPDKSGLPSDRFSAERTGGSVSTLTIQRTQQEDSAVYLCASSPSASRQETQYFGPGTRLLVL.

This clone occurred once. The V call is TRBV29-1, the J call TRBJ1-4; TRBD1 aligns across 7 bases. Trimming removed 4 bases from V and 4 bases from J; junction bases left unmatched: 9. Germline CDR1 and CDR2: SQVTM and ANQGSEA. The CDR3 length is 15 residues. The CDR3 is CSVVGQGGVNEKLFF. CDR3 nucleotide sequence: TGCAGCGTTGTCGGGCAAGGGGGCGTTAATGAAAAACTGTTTTTT.

This clone has just a few counts. V is TRBV2 and J is TRBJ1-5; D possibly corresponds to TRBD1 (6 bases). The V gene lost 8 bases and the J gene lost 7 bases, with 12 bases spanning the gap. This CDR3 spans 12 amino acids. Germline V gives CDR1 SNHLY, CDR2 FYNNEI. As DNA, the CDR3 is TGTGCCAGCGGCAGGGGTGAACAGCCCCAGCATTTT. It specifies CASGRGEQPQHF.

This chain uses TRBV2 with TRBJ1-4; no clear D. There are 14 residues in the CDR3. CDR1 and CDR2 from the germline V gene are SNHLY and FYNNEI. Trimming took 8 bases from V and 0 from J, leaving 10 bases between them. CDR3 region: CASSKAATNEKLFF. The CDR3 coding sequence is TGTGCCAGCTCGAAGGCCGCAACTAATGAAAAACTGTTTTTT.

This clone was counted a single time. This chain connects TRBV6-6 to TRBJ2-7; D might be TRBD1 (5 bases). Germline assignment: CDR1 MNHNY and CDR2 SVGAGI (reference sequence). V was shortened by 6 bases and J by 4 bases, with 19 bases between the two germline ends. The CDR3 has 15 amino acids. The CDR3 bases are TGTGCCAGCAGATTAATAGCCACGACAGATTACGAGCAGTACTTC. As protein: CASRLIATTDYEQYF.

The genes are TRBV5-6 and TRBJ2-2, with D possibly being TRBD1 (5 bases). The V end was cut by 0 bases, the J end by 6 bases, with 6 bases between. The CDR3 has 13 amino acids. CDR1 SGHDT and CDR2 YYEEEE come from the germline V gene. CDR3 nucleotides: TGTGCCAGCAGCTTGGGGGGCCCCGGGGAGCTGTTTTTT. It specifies CASSLGGPGELFF.

This sequence joins TRBV4-1 and TRBJ1-1; no definite D call. The V end was cut by 1 base, the J end by 1 base, with 7 bases between. Germline loops: CDR1 MGHRA, CDR2 YSYEKL. This CDR3 is 14 amino acids long. This CDR3 is CASSQVGRNTEAFF. The DNA for the CDR3 is TGCGCCAGCAGCCAAGTTGGGAGGAACACTGAAGCTTTCTTT.

Only one count was recorded for this clone. The chain recombines TRBV5-4 with TRBJ1-2; the match to TRBD1 covers 8 bases. Per the germline V gene, CDR1 is SGHNT and CDR2 is YYREEE (reference sequence). The junction had 2 bases not matched to a gene; V was cut back by 4 bases and J by 0 bases. The CDR3 has 14 amino acids. CDR3 residues: CASSAGQANYGYTF. In DNA, the CDR3 is TGTGCCAGCAGCGCGGGACAGGCTAACTATGGCTACACCTTC.

The chain carries TRBV18 and TRBJ2-5, with a weak D call TRBD2 (5 bases). Germline V CDR1 and CDR2: KGHSH, LQKENI. Trimming took 0 bases from V and 4 from J, leaving 12 bases between them. The CDR3 extends over 15 amino acids. Here the CDR3 DNA reads TGTGCCAGCTCACCACCTGCGGGCCCTAGAGAGACCCAGTACTTC. Its translation: CASSPPAGPRETQYF.

The gene calls are TRBV27 and TRBJ2-1, with 7 nucleotides matching TRBD2. The CDR3 covers 16 residues. V gave up 5 bases and J gave up 8 bases; unmatched junction bases: 15. The germline CDR1 and CDR2 sequences are MNHEY and SMNVEV (reference sequence). The CDR3 region is CASSVYLGGRVDEQFF. CDR3 sequence (DNA): TGTGCCAGCAGTGTCTACCTTGGCGGGAGAGTGGATGAGCAGTTCTTC.